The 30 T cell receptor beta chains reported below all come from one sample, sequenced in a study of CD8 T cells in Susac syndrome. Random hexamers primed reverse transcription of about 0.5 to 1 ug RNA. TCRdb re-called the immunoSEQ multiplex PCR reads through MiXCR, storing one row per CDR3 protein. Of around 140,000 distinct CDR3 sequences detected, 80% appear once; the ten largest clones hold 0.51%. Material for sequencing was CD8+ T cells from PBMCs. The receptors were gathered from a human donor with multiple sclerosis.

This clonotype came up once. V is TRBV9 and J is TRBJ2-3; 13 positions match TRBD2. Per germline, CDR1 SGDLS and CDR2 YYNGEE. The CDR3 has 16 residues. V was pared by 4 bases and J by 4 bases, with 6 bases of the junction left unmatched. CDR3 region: CASSLTSGGAADTQYF. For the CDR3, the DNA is TGTGCCAGCAGCCTCACTAGCGGGGGGGCCGCAGATACGCAGTATTTT.

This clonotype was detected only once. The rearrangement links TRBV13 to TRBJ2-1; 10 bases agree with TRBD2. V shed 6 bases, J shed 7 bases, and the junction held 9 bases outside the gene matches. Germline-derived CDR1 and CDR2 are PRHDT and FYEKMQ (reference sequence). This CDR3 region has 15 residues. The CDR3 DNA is TGTGCCAGCAGGCAAGGGAGCGGGGGGGCAAATGAGCAGTTCTTC. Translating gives CASRQGSGGANEQFF.

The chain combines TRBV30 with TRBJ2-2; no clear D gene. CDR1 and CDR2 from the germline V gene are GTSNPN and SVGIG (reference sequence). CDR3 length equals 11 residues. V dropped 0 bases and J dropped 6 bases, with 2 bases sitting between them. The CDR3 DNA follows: TGTGCCTGGAGTGTGGCCGGGGAGCTGTTTTTT. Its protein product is CAWSVAGELFF.

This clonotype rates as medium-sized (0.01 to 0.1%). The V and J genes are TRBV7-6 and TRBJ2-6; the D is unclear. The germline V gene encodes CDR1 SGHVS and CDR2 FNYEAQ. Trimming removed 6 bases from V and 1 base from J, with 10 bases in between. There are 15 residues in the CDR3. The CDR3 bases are TGTGCCAGCAGTCATACAGTTTCTGGGGCCAACGTCCTGACTTTC. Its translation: CASSHTVSGANVLTF. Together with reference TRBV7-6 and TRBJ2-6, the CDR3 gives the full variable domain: GAGVSQSPRYKVTKRGQDVALRCDPISGHVSLYWYRQALGQGPEFLTYFNYEAQQDKSGLPNDRFSAERPEGSISTLTIQRTEQRDSAMYRCASSHTVSGANVLTFGAGSRLTVL.

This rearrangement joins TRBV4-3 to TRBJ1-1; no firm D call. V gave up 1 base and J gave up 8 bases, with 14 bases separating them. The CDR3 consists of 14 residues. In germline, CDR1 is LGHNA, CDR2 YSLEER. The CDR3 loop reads CASSQGTLTTEAFF. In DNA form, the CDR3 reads TGCGCCAGCAGCCAAGGTACCCTCACGACGGAAGCTTTCTTT.

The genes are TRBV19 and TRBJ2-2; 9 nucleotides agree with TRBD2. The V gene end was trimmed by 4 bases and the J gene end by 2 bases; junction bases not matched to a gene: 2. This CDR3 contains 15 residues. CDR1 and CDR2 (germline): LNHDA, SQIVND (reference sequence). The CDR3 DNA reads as TGTGCCAGTAGTACTGGGACTAGCAACACCGGGGAGCTGTTTTTT. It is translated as CASSTGTSNTGELFF.

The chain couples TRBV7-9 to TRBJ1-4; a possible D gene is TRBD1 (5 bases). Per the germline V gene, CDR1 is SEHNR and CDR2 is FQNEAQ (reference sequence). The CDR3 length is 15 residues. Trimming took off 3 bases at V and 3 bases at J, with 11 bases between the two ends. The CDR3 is CASSLSGAANEKLFF. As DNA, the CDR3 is TGTGCCAGCAGCTTGTCTGGGGCGGCTAATGAAAAACTGTTTTTT.

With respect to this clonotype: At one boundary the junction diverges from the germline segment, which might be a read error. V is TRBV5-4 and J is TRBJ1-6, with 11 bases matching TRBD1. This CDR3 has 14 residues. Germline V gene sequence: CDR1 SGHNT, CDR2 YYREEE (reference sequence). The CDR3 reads CASRLGQGDSPLHF. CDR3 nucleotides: TGTGCCAGCAGGTTGGGACAGGGGGATTCACCCCTCCACTTT.

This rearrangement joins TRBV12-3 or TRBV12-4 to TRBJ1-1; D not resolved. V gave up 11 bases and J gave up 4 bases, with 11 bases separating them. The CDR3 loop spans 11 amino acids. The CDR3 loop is CALSRSTEAFF. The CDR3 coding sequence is TGTGCCTTATCGAGGAGCACTGAAGCTTTCTTT.

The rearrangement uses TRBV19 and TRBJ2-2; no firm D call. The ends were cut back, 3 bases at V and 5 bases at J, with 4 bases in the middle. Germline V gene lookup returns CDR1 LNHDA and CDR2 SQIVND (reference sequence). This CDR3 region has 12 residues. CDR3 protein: CASSIGTGELFF. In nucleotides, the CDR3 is TGTGCCAGTAGTATTGGGACCGGGGAGCTGTTTTTT.

CDR3 region: CASKGTSIQYF. The DNA for the CDR3 is TGTGCCAGCAAAGGGACATCCATTCAGTACTTC. J is TRBJ2-4 and V is TRBV9, with D perhaps matching TRBD1 (6 bases). Germline V gene sequence: CDR1 SGDLS, CDR2 YYNGEE. CDR3 size: 11 residues. V was clipped by 6 bases and J by 9 bases, with 10 bases between them.

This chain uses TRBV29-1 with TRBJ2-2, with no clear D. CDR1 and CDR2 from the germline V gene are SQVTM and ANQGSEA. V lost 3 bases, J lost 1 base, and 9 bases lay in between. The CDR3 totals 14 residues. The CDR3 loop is CSVEAILNTGELFF. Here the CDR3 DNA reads TGCAGCGTTGAGGCCATTTTGAACACCGGGGAGCTGTTTTTT.

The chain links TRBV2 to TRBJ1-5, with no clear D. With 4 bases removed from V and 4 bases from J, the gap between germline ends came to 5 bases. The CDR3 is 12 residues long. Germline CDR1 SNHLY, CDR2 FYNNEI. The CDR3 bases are TGTGCCAGCAGTGGGCGGAATCAGCCCCAGCATTTT. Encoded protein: CASSGRNQPQHF.

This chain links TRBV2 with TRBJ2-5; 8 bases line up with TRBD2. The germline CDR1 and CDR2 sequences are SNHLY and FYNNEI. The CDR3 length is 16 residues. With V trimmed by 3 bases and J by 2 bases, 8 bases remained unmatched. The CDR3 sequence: CASSDPLAGRQETQYF. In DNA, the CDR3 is TGTGCCAGCAGTGACCCTTTAGCGGGGCGACAAGAGACCCAGTACTTC. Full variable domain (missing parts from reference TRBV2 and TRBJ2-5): EPEVTQTPSHQVTQMGQEVILRCVPISNHLYFYWYRQILGQKVEFLVSFYNNEISEKSEIFDDQFSVERPDGSNFTLKIRSTKLEDSAMYFCASSDPLAGRQETQYFGPGTRLLVL.

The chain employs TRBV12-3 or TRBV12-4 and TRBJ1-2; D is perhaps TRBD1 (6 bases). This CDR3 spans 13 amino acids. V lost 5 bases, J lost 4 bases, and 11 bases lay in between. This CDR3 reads CASSIDRIYGYTF. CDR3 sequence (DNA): TGTGCCAGCAGTATAGACAGGATCTATGGCTACACCTTC.

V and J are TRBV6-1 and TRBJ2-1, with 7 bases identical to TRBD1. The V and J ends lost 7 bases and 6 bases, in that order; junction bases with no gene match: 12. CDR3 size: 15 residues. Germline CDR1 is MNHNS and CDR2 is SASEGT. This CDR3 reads CASIMDRSFGNEQFF. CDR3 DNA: TGTGCCAGCATTATGGACAGGTCTTTCGGCAATGAGCAGTTCTTC.

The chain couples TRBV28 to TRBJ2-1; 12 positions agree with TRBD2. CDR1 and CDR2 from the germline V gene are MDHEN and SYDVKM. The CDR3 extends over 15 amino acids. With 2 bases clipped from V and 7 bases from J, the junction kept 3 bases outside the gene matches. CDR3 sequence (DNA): TGTGCCAGCAGTTTACTAGCGGGGGGGCTAAATGAGCAGTTCTTC. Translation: CASSLLAGGLNEQFF.

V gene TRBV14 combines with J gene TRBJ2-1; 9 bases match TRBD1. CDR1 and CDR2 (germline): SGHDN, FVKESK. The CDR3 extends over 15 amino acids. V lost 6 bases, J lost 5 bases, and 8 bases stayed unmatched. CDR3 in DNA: TGTGCCAGCAGTGCGGGACAGGGCTGGAACAATGAGCAGTTCTTC. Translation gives CASSAGQGWNNEQFF.

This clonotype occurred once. The CDR3 loop is CASSWGTGQETQYF. The CDR3 coding sequence is TGTGCCAGCAGCTGGGGGACAGGGCAAGAGACCCAGTACTTC. The V and J genes are TRBV5-6 and TRBJ2-5; 9 nucleotides align to TRBD1. This CDR3 is built from 14 residues. Germline V gene sequence: CDR1 SGHDT, CDR2 YYEEEE. V was clipped by 3 bases and J by 2 bases; unmatched bases: 2.

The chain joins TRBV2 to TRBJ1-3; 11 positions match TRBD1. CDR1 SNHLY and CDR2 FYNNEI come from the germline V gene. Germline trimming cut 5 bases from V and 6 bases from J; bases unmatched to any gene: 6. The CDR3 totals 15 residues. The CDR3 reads CASSPGTGGANTIYF. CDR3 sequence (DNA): TGTGCCAGCAGTCCCGGGACAGGGGGTGCAAACACCATATATTTT.

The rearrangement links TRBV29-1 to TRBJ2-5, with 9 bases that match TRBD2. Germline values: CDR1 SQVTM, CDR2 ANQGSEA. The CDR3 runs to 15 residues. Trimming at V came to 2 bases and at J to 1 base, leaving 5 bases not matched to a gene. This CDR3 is CSVEPSGMLQETQYF. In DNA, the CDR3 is TGCAGCGTTGAACCTAGCGGGATGCTCCAAGAGACCCAGTACTTC.

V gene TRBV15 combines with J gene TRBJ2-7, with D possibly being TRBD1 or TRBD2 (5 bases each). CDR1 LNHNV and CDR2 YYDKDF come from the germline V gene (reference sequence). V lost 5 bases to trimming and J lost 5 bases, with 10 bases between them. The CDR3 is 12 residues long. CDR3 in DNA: TGTGCCACCAGCCTCAGGGACCACGAGCAGTACTTC. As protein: CATSLRDHEQYF.

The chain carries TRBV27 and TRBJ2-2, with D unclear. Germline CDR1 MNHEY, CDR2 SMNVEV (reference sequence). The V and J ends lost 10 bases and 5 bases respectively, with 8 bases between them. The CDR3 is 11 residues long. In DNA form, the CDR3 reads TGTGCCACGACAAGTACCGGGGAGCTGTTTTTT. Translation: CATTSTGELFF.

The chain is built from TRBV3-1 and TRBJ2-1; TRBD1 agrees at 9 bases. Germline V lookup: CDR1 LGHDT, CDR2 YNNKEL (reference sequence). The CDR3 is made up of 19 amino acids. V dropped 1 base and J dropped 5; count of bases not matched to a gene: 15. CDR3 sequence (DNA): TGTGCCAGCAGCCAAGTTGGTCGTCTCGGACAGGGGAAGAACAATGAGCAGTTCTTC. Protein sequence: CASSQVGRLGQGKNNEQFF.

CDR3 sequence: CSANAGTELPGGYTF. The CDR3 DNA sequence: TGCAGTGCCAATGCCGGGACGGAGCTGCCGGGTGGCTACACCTTC. The rearrangement uses TRBV20-1 and TRBJ1-2, with D possibly matching TRBD1 (5 bases). CDR3 size: 15 residues. V gave up 6 bases and J gave up 7 bases, with 24 bases separating them. Germline V gene data show CDR1 as DFQATT and CDR2 as SNEGSKA (reference sequence).

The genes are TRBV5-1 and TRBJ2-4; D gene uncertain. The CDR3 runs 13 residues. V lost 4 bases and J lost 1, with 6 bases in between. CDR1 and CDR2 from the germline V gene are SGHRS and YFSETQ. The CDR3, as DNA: TGCGCCAGCAGCGGGGATGCCAAAAACATTCAGTACTTC. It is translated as CASSGDAKNIQYF.

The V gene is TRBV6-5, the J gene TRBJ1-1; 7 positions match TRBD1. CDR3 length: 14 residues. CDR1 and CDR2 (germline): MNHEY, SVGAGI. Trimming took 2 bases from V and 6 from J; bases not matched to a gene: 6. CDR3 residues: CASSYRQGLSEAFF. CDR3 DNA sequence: TGTGCCAGCAGTTACCGACAGGGACTATCTGAAGCTTTCTTT.

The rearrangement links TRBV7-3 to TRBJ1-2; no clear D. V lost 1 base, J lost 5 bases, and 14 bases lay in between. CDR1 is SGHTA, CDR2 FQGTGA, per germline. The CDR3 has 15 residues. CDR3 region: CASSLRGRRIYGYTF. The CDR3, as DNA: TGTGCCAGCAGCTTAAGAGGCAGAAGAATTTATGGCTACACCTTC.

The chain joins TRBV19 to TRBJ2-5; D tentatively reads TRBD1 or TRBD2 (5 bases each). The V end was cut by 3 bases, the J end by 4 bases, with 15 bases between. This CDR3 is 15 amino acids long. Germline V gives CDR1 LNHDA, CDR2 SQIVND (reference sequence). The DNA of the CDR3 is TGTGCCAGTAGTATCGCGGGCAGGGCAGGAGAGACCCAGTACTTC. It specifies CASSIAGRAGETQYF.

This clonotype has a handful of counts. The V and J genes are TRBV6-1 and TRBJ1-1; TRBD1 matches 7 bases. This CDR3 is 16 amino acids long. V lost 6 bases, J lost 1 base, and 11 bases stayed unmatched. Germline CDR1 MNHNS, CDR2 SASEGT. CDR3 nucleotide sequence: TGTGCCAGCAGCCAGGGACAGATTCCGGGGAACACTGAAGCTTTCTTT. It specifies CASSQGQIPGNTEAFF.